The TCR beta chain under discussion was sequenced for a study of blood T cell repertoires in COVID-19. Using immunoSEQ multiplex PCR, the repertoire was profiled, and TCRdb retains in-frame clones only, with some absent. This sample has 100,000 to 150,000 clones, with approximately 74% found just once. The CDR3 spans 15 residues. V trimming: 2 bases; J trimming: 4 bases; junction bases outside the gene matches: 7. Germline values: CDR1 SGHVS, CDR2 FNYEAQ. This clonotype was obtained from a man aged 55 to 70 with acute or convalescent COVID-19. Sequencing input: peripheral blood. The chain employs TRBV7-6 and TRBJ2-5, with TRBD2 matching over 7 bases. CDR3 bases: TGTGCCAGCAGCTTAAGGGCGGCGGGAGTAGAGACCCAGTACTTC. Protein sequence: CASSLRAAGVETQYF.